Sequencing of this TCR beta chain was carried out in a study of beta chain features in type 1 diabetes. Study conclusions and caveats: VDJ junctions in type 1 diabetes patients carried more deletions and fewer insertions.

The CDR3 consists of 18 residues. The germline V gene encodes CDR1 LNHDA and CDR2 SQIVND (reference sequence). The V and J ends lost 4 bases and 12 bases, in that order; junction bases with no gene match: 22. On this clone: Its antigen is still unknown.

The authors reverse transcribed all of the isolated RNA, so sequencing captured expressed TCRB transcripts. Repertoires were generated with immunoSEQ multiplex PCR, while TCRdb's copy carries only in-frame clones and drops some. The data show 970,000 or so clones, roughly 16% seen once. Material: naive CD4+ T cells from blood. The chain couples TRBV19 to TRBJ2-4, with 9 positions matching TRBD1. This TCR came from a woman aged 18-29 years in good health. The CDR3 protein is CASSKLDRARTGVRPQYF. The CDR3 coding sequence is TGTGCCAGTAGTAAGTTAGACAGGGCGAGGACAGGGGTACGGCCTCAGTACTTC.